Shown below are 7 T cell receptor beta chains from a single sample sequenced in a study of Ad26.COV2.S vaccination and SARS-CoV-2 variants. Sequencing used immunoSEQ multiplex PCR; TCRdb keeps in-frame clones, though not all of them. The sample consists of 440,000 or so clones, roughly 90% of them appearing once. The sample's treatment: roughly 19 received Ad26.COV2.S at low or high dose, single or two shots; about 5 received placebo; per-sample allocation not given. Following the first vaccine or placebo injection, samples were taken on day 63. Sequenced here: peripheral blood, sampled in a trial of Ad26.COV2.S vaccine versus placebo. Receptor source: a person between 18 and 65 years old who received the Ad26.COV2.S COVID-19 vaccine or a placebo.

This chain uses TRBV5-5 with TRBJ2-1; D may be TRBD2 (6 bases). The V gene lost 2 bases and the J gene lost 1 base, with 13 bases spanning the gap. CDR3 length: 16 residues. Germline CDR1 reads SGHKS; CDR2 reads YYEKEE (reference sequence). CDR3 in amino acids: CASSFLLGGSYNEQFF. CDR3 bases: TGTGCCAGCAGCTTCCTCCTGGGGGGATCCTACAATGAGCAGTTCTTC.

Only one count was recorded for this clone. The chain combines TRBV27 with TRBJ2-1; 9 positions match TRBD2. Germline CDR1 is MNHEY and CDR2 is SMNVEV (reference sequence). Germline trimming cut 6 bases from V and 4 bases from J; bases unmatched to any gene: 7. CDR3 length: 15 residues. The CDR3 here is CASSLLAGTYNEQFF. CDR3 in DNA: TGTGCCAGCAGCCTTCTAGCGGGAACATACAATGAGCAGTTCTTC.

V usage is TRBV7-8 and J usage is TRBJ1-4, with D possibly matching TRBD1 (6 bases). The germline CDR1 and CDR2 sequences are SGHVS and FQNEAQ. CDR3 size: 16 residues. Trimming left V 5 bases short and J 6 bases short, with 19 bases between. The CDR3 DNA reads TGTGCCAGCAGCCACAATATAGGGGGGGAGGATGAAAAACTGTTTTTT. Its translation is CASSHNIGGEDEKLFF.

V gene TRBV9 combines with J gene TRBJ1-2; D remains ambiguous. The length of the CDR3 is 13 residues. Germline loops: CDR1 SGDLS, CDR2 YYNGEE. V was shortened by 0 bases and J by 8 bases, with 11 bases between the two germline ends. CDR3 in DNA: TGTGCCAGCAGCGTAGGGGTGGTCGGGGGCTACACCTTC. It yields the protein CASSVGVVGGYTF.

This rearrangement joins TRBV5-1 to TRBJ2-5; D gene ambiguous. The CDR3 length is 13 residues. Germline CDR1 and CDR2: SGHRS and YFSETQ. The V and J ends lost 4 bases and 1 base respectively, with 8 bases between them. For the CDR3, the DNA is TGCGCCAGCAGCCCGACGGTCCAAGAGACCCAGTACTTC. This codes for CASSPTVQETQYF.

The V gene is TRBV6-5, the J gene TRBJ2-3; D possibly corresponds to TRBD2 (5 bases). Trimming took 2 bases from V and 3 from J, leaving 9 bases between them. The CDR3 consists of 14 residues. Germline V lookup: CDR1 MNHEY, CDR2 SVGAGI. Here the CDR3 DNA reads TGTGCCAGCAGTTACGGGAGTGGGACAGATACGCAGTATTTT. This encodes CASSYGSGTDTQYF.

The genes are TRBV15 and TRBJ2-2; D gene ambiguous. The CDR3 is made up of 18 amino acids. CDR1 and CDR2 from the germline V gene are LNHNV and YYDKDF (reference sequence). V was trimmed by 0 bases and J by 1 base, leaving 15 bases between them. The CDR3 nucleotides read TGTGCCACCAGCAGAGATCGAACCAAGGGTAGGAACACCGGGGAGCTGTTTTTT. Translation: CATSRDRTKGRNTGELFF.